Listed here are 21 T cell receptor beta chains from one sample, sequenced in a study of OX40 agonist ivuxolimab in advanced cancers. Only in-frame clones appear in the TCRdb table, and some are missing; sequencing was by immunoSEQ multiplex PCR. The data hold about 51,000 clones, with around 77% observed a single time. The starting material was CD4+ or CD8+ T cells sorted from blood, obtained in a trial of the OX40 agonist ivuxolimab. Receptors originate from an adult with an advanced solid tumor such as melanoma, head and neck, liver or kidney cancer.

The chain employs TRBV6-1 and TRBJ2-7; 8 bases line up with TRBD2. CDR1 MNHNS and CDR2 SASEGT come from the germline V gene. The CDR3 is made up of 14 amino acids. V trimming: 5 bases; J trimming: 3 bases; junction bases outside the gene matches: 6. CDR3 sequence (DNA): TGTGCCAGCAGTCGAGCGGGAGCAAACTACGAGCAGTACTTC. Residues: CASSRAGANYEQYF.

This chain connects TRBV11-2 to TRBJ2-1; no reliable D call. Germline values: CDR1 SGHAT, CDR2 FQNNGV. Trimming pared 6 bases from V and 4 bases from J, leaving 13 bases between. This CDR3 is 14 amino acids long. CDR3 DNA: TGTGCCAGCAGACACATACTGGTTTACAATGAGCAGTTCTTC. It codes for CASRHILVYNEQFF.

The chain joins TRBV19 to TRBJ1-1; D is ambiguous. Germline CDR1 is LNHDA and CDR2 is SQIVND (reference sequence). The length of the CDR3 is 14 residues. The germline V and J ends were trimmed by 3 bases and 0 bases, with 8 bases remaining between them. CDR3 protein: CASSIPGMNTEAFF. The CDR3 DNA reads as TGTGCCAGTAGTATCCCAGGAATGAACACTGAAGCTTTCTTT. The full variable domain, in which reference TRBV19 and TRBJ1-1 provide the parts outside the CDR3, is DGGITQSPKYLFRKEGQNVTLSCEQNLNHDAMYWYRQDPGQGLRLIYYSQIVNDFQKGDIAEGYSVSREKKESFPLTVTSAQKNPTAFYLCASSIPGMNTEAFFGQGTRLTVV.

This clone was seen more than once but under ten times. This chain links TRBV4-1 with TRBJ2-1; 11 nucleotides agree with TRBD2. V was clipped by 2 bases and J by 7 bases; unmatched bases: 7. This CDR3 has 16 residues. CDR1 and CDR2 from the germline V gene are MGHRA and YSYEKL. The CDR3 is CASSQLGASGRNEQFF. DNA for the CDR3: TGCGCCAGCAGCCAACTTGGGGCTAGCGGGAGGAATGAGCAGTTCTTC.

The CDR3 coding sequence is TGTGCCAGCAGCCCCCGGACAGAGGCCACGAGGTACTTC. This encodes CASSPRTEATRYF. V is TRBV11-2 and J is TRBJ2-7; a possible D gene is TRBD1 (6 bases). Trimming pared 5 bases from V and 12 bases from J, leaving 20 bases between. The germline CDR1 and CDR2 sequences are SGHAT and FQNNGV. The CDR3 has 13 amino acids.

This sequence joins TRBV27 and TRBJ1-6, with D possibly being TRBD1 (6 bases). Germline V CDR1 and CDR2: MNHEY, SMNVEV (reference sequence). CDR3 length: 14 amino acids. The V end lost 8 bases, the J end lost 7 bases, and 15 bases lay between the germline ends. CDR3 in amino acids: CASRDTYRNSPLHF. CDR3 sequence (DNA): TGTGCCAGCCGGGACACCTACCGAAATTCACCCCTCCACTTT.

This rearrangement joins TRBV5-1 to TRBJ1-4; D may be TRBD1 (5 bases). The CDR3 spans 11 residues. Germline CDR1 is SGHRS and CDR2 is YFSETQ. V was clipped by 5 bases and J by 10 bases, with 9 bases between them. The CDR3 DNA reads TGCGCCAGCAGAGATCAGGGAAAACTGTTTTTT. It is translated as CASRDQGKLFF.

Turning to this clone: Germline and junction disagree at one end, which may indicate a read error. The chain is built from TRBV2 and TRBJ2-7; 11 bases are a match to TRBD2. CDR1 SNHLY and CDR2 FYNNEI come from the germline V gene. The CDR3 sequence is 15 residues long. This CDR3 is CASSEALLELAGGHF. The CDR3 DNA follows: TGTGCCAGCAGTGAAGCGCTTCTAGAGCTAGCGGGAGGACACTTC. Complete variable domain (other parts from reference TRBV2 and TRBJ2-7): EPEVTQTPSHQVTQMGQEVILRCVPISNHLYFYWYRQILGQKVEFLVSFYNNEISEKSEIFDDQFSVERPDGSNFTLKIRSTKLEDSAMYFCASSEALLELAGGHFGPGTRLTVT.

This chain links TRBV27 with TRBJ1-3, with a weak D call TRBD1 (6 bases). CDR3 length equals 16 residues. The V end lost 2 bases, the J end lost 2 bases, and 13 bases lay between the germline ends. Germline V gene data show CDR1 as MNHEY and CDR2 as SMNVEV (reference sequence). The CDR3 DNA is TGTGCCAGCAGTTTAGGCAGGGGAAGTCCTGGAAACACCATATATTTT. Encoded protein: CASSLGRGSPGNTIYF.

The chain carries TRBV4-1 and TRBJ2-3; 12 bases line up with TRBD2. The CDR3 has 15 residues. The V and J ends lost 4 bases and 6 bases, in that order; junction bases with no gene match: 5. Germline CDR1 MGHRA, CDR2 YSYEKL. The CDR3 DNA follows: TGCGCCAGCAGCCGTCTAGCGGGAGGGCCTGATACGCAGTATTTT. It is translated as CASSRLAGGPDTQYF.

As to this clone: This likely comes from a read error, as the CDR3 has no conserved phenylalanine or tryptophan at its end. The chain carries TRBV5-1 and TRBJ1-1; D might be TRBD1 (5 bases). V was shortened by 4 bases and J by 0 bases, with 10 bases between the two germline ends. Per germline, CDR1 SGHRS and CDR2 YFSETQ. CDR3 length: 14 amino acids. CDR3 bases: TGCGCCAGCAGCCGACAGTCGATGAACACTGAAGCTTTCCTT. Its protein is CASSRQSMNTEAFL.

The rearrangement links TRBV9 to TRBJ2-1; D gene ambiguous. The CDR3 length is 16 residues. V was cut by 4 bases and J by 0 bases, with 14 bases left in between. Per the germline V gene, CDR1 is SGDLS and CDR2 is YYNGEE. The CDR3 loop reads CASSPLAVSSYNEQFF. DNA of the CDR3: TGTGCCAGCAGCCCCCTGGCGGTCAGCTCCTACAATGAGCAGTTCTTC.

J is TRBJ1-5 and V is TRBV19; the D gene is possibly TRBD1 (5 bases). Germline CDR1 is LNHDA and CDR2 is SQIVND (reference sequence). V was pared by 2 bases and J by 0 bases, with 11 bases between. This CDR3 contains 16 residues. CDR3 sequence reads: CASSISGPHSNQPQHF. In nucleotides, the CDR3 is TGTGCCAGTAGTATATCGGGACCGCATAGCAATCAGCCCCAGCATTTT.

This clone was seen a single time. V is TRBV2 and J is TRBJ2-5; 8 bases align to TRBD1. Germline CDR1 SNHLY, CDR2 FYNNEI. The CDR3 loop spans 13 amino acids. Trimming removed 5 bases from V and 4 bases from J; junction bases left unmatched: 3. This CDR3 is CASSRTGLETQYF. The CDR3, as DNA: TGTGCCAGCAGTCGGACAGGGCTAGAGACCCAGTACTTC.

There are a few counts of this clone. CDR3 sequence reads: CASSSVSEQYF. Written as DNA, the CDR3 is TGTGCCAGCAGTTCGGTATCGGAGCAGTACTTC. The chain has TRBV27 and TRBJ2-7; unclear D gene. The V gene's germline CDR1 is MNHEY and CDR2 SMNVEV (reference sequence). CDR3 length: 11 amino acids. Trimming removed 4 bases from V and 7 bases from J, with 8 bases in between.

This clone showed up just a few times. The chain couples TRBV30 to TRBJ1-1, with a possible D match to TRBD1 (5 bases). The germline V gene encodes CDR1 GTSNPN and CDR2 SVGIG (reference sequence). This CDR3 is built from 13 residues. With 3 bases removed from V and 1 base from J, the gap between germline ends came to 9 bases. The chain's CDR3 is CAWSLGGNTEAFF. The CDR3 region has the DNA TGTGCCTGGAGCCTTGGGGGGAACACTGAAGCTTTCTTT.

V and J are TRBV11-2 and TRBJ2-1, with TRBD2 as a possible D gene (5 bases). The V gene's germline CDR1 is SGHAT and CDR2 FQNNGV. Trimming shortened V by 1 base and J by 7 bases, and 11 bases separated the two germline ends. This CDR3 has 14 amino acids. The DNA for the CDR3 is TGTGCCAGCAGCTTAGGAACTAGTAGGAATGAGCAGTTCTTC. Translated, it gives CASSLGTSRNEQFF. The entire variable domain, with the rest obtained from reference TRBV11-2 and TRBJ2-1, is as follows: EAGVAQSPRYKIIEKRQSVAFWCNPISGHATLYWYQQILGQGPKLLIQFQNNGVVDDSQLPKDRFSAERLKGVDSTLKIQPAKLEDSAVYLCASSLGTSRNEQFFGPGTRLTVL.

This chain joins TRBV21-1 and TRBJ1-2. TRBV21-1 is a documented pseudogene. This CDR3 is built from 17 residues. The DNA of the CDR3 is TGTGCCAGCACTACCGAACGGGGTCTCCTCGCCCACTATGGCTACACCTTC. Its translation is CASTTERGLLAHYGYTF.

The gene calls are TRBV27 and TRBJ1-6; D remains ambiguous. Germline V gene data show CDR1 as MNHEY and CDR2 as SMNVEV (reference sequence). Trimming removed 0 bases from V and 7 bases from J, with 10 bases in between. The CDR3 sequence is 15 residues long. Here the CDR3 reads CASSLSTPPNSPLHF. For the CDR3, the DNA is TGTGCCAGCAGTTTATCGACCCCCCCAAATTCACCCCTCCACTTT.

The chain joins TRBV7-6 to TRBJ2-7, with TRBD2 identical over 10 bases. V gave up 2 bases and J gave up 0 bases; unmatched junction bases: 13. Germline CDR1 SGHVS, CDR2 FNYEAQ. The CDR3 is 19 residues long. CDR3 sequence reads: CASSLNPPAGGPGSYEQYF. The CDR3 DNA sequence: TGTGCCAGCAGCTTAAATCCTCCAGCGGGAGGGCCGGGCTCCTACGAGCAGTACTTC.

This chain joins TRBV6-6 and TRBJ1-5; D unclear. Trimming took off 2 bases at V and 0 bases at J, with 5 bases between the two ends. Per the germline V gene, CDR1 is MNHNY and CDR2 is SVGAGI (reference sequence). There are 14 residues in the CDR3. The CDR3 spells CASSYARSNQPQHF. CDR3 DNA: TGTGCCAGCAGTTACGCACGTAGCAATCAGCCCCAGCATTTT.